The sequence of this T cell receptor (beta chain) was determined in a study of T-cell reconstitution after alpha-beta-depleted transplantation in children. This clonotype was seen only a few times. Unique molecular identifiers were used to barcode this TCRbeta library. From the PCR reads, TCRdb called clonotypes with MiXCR, one entry per CDR3 protein. The sample includes 240,000 or so distinct CDR3 sequences, about 12% of them seen just once. This material consisted of PBMCs from the stem cell graft donor, taken from the stem cell graft. The TCR comes from a human donor who donated a stem cell graft to a child with acute lymphoblastic leukemia.

CDR3 in amino acids: CASSLNGAGASLGEQYF. In DNA, the CDR3 is TGTGCCAGCAGCCTGAACGGGGCAGGGGCGTCCTTGGGGGAGCAGTACTTC. The chain employs TRBV7-2 and TRBJ2-7; the D gene is possibly TRBD1 (6 bases). With 5 bases removed from V and 7 bases from J, the gap between germline ends came to 27 bases. From germline, CDR1 is SGHTA and CDR2 FQGNSA. This CDR3 spans 17 amino acids.